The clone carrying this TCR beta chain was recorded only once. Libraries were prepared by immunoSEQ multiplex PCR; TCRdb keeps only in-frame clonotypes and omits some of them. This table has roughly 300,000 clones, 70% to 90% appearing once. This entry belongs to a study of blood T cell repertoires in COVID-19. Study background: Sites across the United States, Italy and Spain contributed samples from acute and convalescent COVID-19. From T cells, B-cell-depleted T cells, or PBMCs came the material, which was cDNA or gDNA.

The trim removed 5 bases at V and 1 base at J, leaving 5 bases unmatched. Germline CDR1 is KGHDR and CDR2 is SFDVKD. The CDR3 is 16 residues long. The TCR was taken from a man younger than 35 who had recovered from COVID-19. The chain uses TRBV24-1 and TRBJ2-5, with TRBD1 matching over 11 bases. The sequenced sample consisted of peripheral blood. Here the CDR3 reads CATSAAGTGGQETQYF. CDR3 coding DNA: TGTGCCACCAGTGCAGCAGGGACAGGGGGCCAAGAGACCCAGTACTTC.